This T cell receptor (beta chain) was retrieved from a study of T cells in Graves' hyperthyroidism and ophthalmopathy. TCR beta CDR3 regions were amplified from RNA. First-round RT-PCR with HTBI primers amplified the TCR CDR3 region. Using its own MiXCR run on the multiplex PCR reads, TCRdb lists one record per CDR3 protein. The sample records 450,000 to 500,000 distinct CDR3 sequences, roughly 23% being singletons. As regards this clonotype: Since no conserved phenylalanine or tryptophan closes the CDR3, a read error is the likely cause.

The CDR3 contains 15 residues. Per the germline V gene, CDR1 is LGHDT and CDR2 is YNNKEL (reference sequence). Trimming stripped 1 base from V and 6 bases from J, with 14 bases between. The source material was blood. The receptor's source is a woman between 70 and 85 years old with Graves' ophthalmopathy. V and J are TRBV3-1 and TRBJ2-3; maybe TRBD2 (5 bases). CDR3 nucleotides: TGTGCCAGCAGCCAAGGACCCACGGGGTCGGATACGCAGTATCTT. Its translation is CASSQGPTGSDTQYL.